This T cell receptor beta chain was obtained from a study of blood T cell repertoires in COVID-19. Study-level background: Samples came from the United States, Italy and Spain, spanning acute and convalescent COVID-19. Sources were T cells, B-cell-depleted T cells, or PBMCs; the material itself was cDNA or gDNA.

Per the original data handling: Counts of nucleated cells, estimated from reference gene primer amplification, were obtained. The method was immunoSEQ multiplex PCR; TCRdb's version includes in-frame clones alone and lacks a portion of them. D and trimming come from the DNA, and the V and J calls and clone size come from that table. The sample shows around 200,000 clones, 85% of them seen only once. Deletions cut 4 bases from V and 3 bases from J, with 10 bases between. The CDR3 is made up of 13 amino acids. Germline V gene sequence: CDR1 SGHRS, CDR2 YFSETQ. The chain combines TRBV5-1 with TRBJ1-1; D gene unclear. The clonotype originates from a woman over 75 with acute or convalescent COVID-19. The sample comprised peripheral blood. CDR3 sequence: CASSEERDTEAFF. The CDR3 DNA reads TGCGCCAGCAGCGAGGAGAGGGACACTGAAGCTTTCTTT.